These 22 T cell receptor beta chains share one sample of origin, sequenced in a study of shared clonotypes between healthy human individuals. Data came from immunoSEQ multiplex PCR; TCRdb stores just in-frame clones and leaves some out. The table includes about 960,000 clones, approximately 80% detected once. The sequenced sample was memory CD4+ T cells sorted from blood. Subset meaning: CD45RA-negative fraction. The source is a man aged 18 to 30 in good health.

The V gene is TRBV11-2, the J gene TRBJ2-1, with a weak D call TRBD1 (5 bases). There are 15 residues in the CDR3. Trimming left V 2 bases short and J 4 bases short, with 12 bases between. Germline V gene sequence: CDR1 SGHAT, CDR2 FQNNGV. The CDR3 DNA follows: TGTGCCAGCAGCTTACCAAAGACAGCTTACAATGAGCAGTTCTTC. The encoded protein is CASSLPKTAYNEQFF.

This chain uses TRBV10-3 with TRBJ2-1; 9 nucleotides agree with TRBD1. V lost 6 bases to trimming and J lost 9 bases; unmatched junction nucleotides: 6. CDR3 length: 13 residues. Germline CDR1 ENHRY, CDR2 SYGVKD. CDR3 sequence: CAISRDREGEQFF. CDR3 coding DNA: TGTGCCATCAGCCGGGACAGGGAAGGTGAGCAGTTCTTC.

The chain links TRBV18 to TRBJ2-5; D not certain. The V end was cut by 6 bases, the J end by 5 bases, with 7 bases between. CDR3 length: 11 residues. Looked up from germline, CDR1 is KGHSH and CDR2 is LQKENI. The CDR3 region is CASSNGETQYF. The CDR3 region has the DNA TGTGCCAGCTCCAACGGGGAGACCCAGTACTTC.

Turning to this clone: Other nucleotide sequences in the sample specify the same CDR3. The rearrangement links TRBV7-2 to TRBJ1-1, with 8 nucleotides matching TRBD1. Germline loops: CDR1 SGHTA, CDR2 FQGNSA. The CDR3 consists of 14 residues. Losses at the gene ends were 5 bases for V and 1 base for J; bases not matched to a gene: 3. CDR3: CASSLQGGNTEAFF. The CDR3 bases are TGTGCCAGCAGCCTACAGGGGGGGAACACTGAAGCTTTCTTT.

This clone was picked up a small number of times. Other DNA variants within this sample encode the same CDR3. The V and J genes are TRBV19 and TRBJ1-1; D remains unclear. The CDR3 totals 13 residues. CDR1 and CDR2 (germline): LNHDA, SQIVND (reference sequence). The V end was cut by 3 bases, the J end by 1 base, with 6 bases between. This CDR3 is CASSIRENTEAFF. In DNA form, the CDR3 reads TGTGCCAGTAGTATTAGGGAGAACACTGAAGCTTTCTTT.

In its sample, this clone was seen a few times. The CDR3 sequence is CASNPGQGIAAQYF. In nucleotides, the CDR3 is TGTGCCAGCAATCCGGGACAGGGGATCGCGGCCCAGTACTTC. V usage is TRBV2 and J usage is TRBJ2-5, with 10 bases aligning to TRBD1. CDR1 and CDR2 from the germline V gene are SNHLY and FYNNEI. The CDR3 totals 14 residues. V shed 7 bases and J 9 bases; nucleotides not matched to a gene: 11.

In nucleotides, the CDR3 is TGCGCCAGCAGTGCTGAAAGCACAGATACGCAGTATTTT. It yields the protein CASSAESTDTQYF. The V gene is TRBV10-1, the J gene TRBJ2-3; D unresolved. Germline CDR1 reads WNHNN; CDR2 reads SYGVQD (reference sequence). V dropped 4 bases and J dropped 0 bases, with 5 bases sitting between them. The CDR3 is made up of 13 amino acids.

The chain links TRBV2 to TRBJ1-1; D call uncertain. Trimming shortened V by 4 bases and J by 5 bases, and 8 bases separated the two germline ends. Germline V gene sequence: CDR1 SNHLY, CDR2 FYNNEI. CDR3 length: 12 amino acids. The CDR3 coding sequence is TGTGCCAGCAGTGTCGTTTATACTGAAGCTTTCTTT. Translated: CASSVVYTEAFF.

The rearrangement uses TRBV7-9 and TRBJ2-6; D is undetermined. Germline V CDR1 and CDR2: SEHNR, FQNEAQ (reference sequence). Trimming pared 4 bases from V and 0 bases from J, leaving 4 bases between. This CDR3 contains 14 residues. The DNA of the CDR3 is TGTGCCAGCAGCTGGGACTCTGGGGCCAACGTCCTGACTTTC. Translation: CASSWDSGANVLTF.

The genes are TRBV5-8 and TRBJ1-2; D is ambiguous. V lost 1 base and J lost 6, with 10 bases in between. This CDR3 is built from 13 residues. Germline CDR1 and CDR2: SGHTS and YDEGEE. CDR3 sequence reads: CASSLLGLDGYTF. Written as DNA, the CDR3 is TGTGCCAGCAGCTTGTTGGGCCTTGATGGCTACACCTTC.

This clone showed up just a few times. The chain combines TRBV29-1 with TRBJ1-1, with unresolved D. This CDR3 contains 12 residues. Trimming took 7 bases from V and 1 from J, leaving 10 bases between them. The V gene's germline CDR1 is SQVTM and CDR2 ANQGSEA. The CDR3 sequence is CSAARGNTEAFF. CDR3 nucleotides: TGCAGCGCCGCGCGGGGGAACACTGAAGCTTTCTTT. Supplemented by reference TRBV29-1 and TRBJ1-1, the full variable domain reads SAVISQKPSRDICQRGTSLTIQCQVDSQVTMMFWYRQQPGQSLTLIATANQGSEATYESGFVIDKFPISRPNLTFSTLTVSNMSPEDSSIYLCSAARGNTEAFFGQGTRLTVV.

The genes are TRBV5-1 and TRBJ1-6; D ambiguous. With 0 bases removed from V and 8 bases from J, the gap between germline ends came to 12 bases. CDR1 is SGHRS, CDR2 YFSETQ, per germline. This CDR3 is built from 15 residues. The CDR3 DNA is TGCGCCAGCAGCTTGGGGCAGGTATATGATTCACCCCTCCACTTT. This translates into CASSLGQVYDSPLHF.

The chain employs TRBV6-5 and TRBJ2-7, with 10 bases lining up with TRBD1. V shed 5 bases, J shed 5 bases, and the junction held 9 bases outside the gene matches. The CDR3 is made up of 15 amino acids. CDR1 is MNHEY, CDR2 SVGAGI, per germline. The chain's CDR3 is CASSLRDRGRNEQYF. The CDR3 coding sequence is TGTGCCAGCAGTCTCCGGGACAGGGGTCGAAACGAGCAGTACTTC.

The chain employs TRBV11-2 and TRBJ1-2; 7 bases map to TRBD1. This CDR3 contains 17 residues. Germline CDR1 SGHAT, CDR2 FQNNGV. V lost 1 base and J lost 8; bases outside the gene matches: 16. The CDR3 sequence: CASSLAFQQGQLSGYTF. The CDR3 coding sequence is TGTGCCAGCAGCTTAGCCTTCCAACAGGGACAGCTGAGCGGCTACACCTTC.

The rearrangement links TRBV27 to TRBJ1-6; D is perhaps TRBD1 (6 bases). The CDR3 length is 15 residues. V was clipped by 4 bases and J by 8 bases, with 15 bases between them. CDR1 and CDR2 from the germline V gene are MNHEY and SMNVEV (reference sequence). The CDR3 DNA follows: TGTGCCAGCAGTTCCAGGGGTCCGGTGGATTCACCCCTCCACTTT. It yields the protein CASSSRGPVDSPLHF.

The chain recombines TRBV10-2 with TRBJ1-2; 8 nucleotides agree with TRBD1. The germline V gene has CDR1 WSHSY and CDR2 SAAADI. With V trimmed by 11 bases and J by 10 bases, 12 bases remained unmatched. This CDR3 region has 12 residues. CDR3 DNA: TGCGCCGTTTTCGGACAGGGTGGGGTCTACACCTTC. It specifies CAVFGQGGVYTF.

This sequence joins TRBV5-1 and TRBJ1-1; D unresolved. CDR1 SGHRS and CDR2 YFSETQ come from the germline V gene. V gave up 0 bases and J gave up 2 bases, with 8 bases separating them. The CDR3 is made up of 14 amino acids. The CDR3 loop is CASSLGADNTEAFF. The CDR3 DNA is TGCGCCAGCAGCTTGGGGGCAGACAACACTGAAGCTTTCTTT.

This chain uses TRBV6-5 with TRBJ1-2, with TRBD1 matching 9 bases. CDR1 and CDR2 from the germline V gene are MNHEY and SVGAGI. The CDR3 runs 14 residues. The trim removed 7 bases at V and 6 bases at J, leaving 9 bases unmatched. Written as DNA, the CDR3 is TGTGCCAGCACCTACAGGGGGCAGAGTGATGGCTACACCTTC. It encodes CASTYRGQSDGYTF.

The CDR3 is CASRASSGVGDTGELFF. CDR3 sequence (DNA): TGTGCCAGCAGAGCCAGTAGCGGGGTCGGGGACACCGGGGAGCTGTTTTTT. The J gene is TRBJ2-2, the V gene TRBV28, with 8 bases fitting TRBD2. This CDR3 is 17 amino acids long. Germline lookup yields CDR1 MDHEN and CDR2 SYDVKM. Germline trimming cut 6 bases from V and 3 bases from J; bases unmatched to any gene: 12.

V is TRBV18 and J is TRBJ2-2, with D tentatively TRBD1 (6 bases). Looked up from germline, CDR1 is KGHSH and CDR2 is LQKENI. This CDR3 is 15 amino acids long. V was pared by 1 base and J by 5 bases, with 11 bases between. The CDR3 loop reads CASSPLGGRTGELFF. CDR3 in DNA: TGTGCCAGCTCACCACTTGGGGGCAGGACCGGGGAGCTGTTTTTT.

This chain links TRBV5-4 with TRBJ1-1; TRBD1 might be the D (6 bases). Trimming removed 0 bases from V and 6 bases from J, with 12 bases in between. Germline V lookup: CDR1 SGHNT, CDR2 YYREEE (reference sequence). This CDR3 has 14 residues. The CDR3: CASSLAAGAAEAFF. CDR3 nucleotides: TGTGCCAGCAGCTTGGCCGCAGGGGCCGCTGAAGCTTTCTTT.

The CDR3 DNA is TGCGCCAGCAGCCAAGATTCGAGTGGGGGAGCAGATACGCAGTATTTT. It translates to CASSQDSSGGADTQYF. The rearrangement links TRBV4-3 to TRBJ2-3; D may correspond to TRBD1 or TRBD2 (5 bases each). This CDR3 is built from 16 residues. Germline CDR1 and CDR2: LGHNA and YSLEER. Trimming removed 0 bases at V and 4 bases at J, with 14 bases between.